This is a list of T cell receptor beta chains from one sample in a study of T cell responses to AZD1222 COVID-19 vaccine. Clones were read by immunoSEQ multiplex PCR, and TCRdb kept only the in-frame ones, dropping some. The data contain about 150,000 clones, 75% to 95% of them singletons. The sequenced sample was peripheral blood, obtained on day 0 of AZD1222 vaccination. These receptors were collected from an adult in good health. Each CDR3 is given with its conserved first and last residue. D genes are given only for firm matches. Size values are once, few and many counts, or a class for expanded clones, and some rows have none.

d_call,v_call,j_call,clone_size,cdr3_aa,cdr3_nt
.,TRBV2,TRBJ1-4,.,CASSEGEVGRSEKLFF,TGTGCCAGCAGTGAAGGGGAGGTGGGTCGTAGTGAAAAACTGTTTTTT
TRBD2,TRBV25-1,TRBJ2-2,.,CASSEGLAGALNTGELFF,TGTGCCAGCAGTGAGGGACTAGCGGGGGCTCTAAACACCGGGGAGCTGTTTTTT
.,TRBV11-2,TRBJ2-5,.,CASSTDLTKYQETQYF,TGTGCCAGCAGCACCGACCTCACAAAGTACCAAGAGACCCAGTACTTC
.,TRBV29-1,TRBJ1-2,.,CSVDVPGRSAGYTF,TGCAGCGTTGATGTTCCAGGGAGATCGGCTGGCTACACCTTC
.,TRBV11-3,TRBJ1-3,.,CASSSRFSMGNSGNTIYF,TGTGCCAGCAGCTCTCGTTTTAGTATGGGAAACTCTGGAAACACCATATATTTT
.,TRBV7-2,TRBJ1-4,.,CASSFGVEKLFF,TGTGCCAGCAGTTTTGGGGTTGAAAAACTGTTTTTT
.,TRBV6-1,TRBJ1-5,.,CASSEVSSNQPQHF,TGTGCCAGCAGTGAAGTCTCTAGCAATCAGCCCCAGCATTTT
TRBD1,TRBV11-2,TRBJ2-7,few,CASSWRTGGYEQYF,TGTGCCAGCAGCTGGAGGACAGGGGGCTACGAGCAGTACTTC
.,TRBV7-9,TRBJ2-1,once,CASSLAGGGRGEQFF,TGTGCCAGCAGCTTAGCGGGAGGGGGTCGAGGGGAGCAGTTCTTC
TRBD1,TRBV7-9,TRBJ2-5,once,CASSLGTGGAGETQYF,TGTGCCAGCAGCTTAGGGACAGGGGGCGCGGGGGAGACCCAGTACTTC
.,TRBV11-2,TRBJ1-1,.,CASSLRRGAEAFF,TGTGCCAGCAGCTTAAGAAGAGGGGCTGAAGCTTTCTTT
.,TRBV9,TRBJ2-2,.,CASSVRTATNTGELFF,TGTGCCAGCAGCGTAAGAACGGCTACGAACACCGGGGAGCTGTTTTTT
TRBD2,TRBV19,TRBJ2-1,.,CASSIRSTSGTFYNEQFF,TGTGCCAGTAGTATAAGGTCCACGAGCGGGACTTTCTACAATGAGCAGTTCTTC
.,TRBV4-3,TRBJ2-7,.,CPTVGGRFLYEQYF,TGCCCCACGGTGGGGGGGCGCTTTTTGTACGAGCAGTACTTC
TRBD1,TRBV12-3/TRBV12-4,TRBJ1-2,.,CASSPDRGRGYTF,TGTGCCAGCAGTCCCGACAGGGGTAGGGGCTACACCTTC
.,TRBV11-2,TRBJ1-5,.,CASSATGTQDQPQHF,TGTGCCAGCAGCGCCACAGGGACCCAGGATCAGCCCCAGCATTTT
.,TRBV19,TRBJ2-7,.,CASRSDSNYEQYF,TGTGCCAGTAGATCGGACAGCAACTACGAGCAGTACTTC
.,TRBV27,TRBJ1-1,.,CASRPDWGDTEAFF,TGTGCCAGCAGGCCCGATTGGGGGGACACTGAAGCTTTCTTT
.,TRBV2,TRBJ1-4,.,CAMGRTATNEKLFF,TGTGCCATGGGCCGGACAGCAACTAATGAAAAACTGTTTTTT
TRBD1,TRBV7-9,TRBJ2-7,.,CASSWERDSYEQYF,TGTGCCAGCAGCTGGGAAAGGGACAGCTACGAGCAGTACTTC
TRBD1,TRBV29-1,TRBJ1-4,.,CSFQGATANEKLFF,TGCAGCTTTCAGGGGGCAACGGCTAATGAAAAACTGTTTTTT
.,TRBV9,TRBJ2-3,.,CASSKRGDTQYF,TGTGCCAGCAGCAAACGAGGGGATACGCAGTATTTT
.,TRBV2,TRBJ1-2,.,CASSLEADGYTF,TGTGCCAGCAGTCTCGAAGCGGATGGCTACACCTTC
.,TRBV5-8,TRBJ1-5,.,CASSLESLGGWGNQPQHF,TGTGCCAGCAGCTTGGAGAGCCTTGGGGGCTGGGGCAATCAGCCCCAGCATTTT
.,TRBV6-1,TRBJ1-5,.,CASSEALGPNQPQHF,TGTGCCAGCAGTGAAGCCTTGGGGCCCAATCAGCCCCAGCATTTT
.,TRBV5-1,TRBJ2-3,.,CASGNSRGYSTDTQYF,TGCGCCAGCGGAAACTCCAGGGGCTATAGCACAGATACGCAGTATTTT
.,TRBV28,TRBJ1-1,.,CASSRYTEPFF,TGTGCCAGCAGCCGATACACTGAGCCTTTCTTT
.,TRBV7-9,TRBJ1-1,.,CASSLGWRDPNTEAFF,TGTGCCAGCAGCTTAGGGTGGAGGGACCCGAACACTGAAGCTTTCTTT
.,TRBV4-1,TRBJ2-2,once,CASSPDNTGELFF,TGCGCCAGCAGCCCGGACAACACCGGGGAGCTGTTTTTT
TRBD1,TRBV6-4,TRBJ1-1,once,CASSVTGGATEAFF,TGTGCCAGCAGTGTAACAGGGGGCGCGACTGAAGCTTTCTTT
.,TRBV7-8,TRBJ1-2,.,CASSARMGGGYTF,TGTGCCAGCAGCGCTCGAATGGGAGGAGGCTACACCTTC
.,TRBV6-5,TRBJ1-6,.,CASSWEGITSPLHF,TGTGCCAGCAGTTGGGAAGGGATTACTTCACCCCTCCACTTT
.,TRBV19,TRBJ1-2,.,CASSIGPYGYTF,TGTGCCAGTAGTATAGGGCCCTATGGCTACACCTTC
.,TRBV30,TRBJ1-1,.,CAWRSSGVTEAFF,TGTGCCTGGAGAAGCTCAGGAGTCACTGAAGCTTTCTTT
.,TRBV7-8,TRBJ1-5,.,CASSSTPGVNQPQHF,TGTGCCAGCAGCTCAACCCCAGGGGTTAATCAGCCCCAGCATTTT
TRBD2,TRBV2,TRBJ2-2,.,CASMGNSGGSGELFF,TGTGCCAGCATGGGGAATAGCGGGGGGTCCGGGGAGCTGTTTTTT
.,TRBV30,TRBJ1-5,.,CAWKGQPQHF,TGTGCCTGGAAAGGCCAGCCCCAGCATTTT
.,TRBV11-3,TRBJ2-1,.,CASSSGDSNYNEQFF,TGTGCCAGCAGCTCGGGGGACTCGAACTACAATGAGCAGTTCTTC
.,TRBV19,TRBJ1-4,.,CASIGPLNEKLFF,TGTGCCAGTATTGGACCGTTAAATGAAAAACTGTTTTTT
.,TRBV25-1,TRBJ1-2,.,CASSESPAPPDYGYTF,TGTGCCAGCAGTGAAAGCCCCGCTCCCCCAGACTATGGCTACACCTTC
.,TRBV27,TRBJ2-1,.,CASSTRGEGEQFF,TGTGCCAGCAGTACCCGGGGTGAGGGTGAGCAGTTCTTC
TRBD2,TRBV2,TRBJ2-1,.,CASSGRGGAGSYNEQFF,TGTGCCAGCAGTGGACGGGGGGGAGCGGGCTCCTACAATGAGCAGTTCTTC
.,TRBV5-1,TRBJ1-4,.,CASSPRGRTNEKLFF,TGCGCCAGCAGCCCTAGGGGGAGAACTAATGAAAAACTGTTTTTT
.,TRBV6-5,TRBJ2-1,.,CASSQTGSEQFF,TGTGCCAGCAGCCAAACAGGGTCAGAGCAGTTCTTC